This T cell receptor beta chain appears in the sequencing data of a study of beta chain features in type 1 diabetes. Study-wide findings and caveats: Naive, central memory and Treg TCRB repertoires seemed to resemble each other more closely in patients than they did in healthy donors. A moderate, significant TCRB CDR3 shortening appeared in type 1 diabetes across four CD4+ subsets.

The isolated RNA, all of it, was reverse transcribed, so expressed TCRB transcripts were what got sequenced. The protocol was immunoSEQ multiplex PCR, while the TCRdb copy is restricted to in-frame clones and leaves out a portion. The profile shows around 160,000 clones, roughly 59% of them singletons. Worth noting for this clone: No antigen is known for it.

Trimming pared 7 bases from V and 5 bases from J, leaving 3 bases between. Germline values: CDR1 SNHLY, CDR2 FYNNEI. The CDR3 spans 10 residues. CD4+ naive, central memory, regulatory and stem cell-like memory cells were sorted via CD45RO/CCR7/CD25/CD127/CD95/CD27. The chain carries TRBV2 and TRBJ2-4; D not resolved. The source is a man in his thirties or forties with type 1 diabetes. Sequenced sample: naive CD4+ T cells from blood. The CDR3 region has the DNA TGTGCCAGCAAGGAAAACATTCAGTACTTC. It yields the protein CASKENIQYF.